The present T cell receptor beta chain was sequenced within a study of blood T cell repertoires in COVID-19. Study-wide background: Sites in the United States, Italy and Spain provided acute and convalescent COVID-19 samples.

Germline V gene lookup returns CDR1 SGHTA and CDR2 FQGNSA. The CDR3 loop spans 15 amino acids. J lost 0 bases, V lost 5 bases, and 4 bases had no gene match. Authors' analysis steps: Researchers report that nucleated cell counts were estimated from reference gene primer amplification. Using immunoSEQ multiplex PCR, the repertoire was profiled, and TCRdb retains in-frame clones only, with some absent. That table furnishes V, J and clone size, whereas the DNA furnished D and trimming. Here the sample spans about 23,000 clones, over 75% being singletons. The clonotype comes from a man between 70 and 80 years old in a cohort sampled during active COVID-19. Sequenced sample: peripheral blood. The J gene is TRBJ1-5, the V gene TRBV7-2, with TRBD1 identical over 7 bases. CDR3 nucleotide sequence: TGTGCCAGCAGCGCGACAGGGATTAGCAATCAGCCCCAGCATTTT. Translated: CASSATGISNQPQHF.